This TCR beta chain was recovered during a study of blood T cell repertoires in COVID-19 (dated by TCRdb to 2020 to 2022). Notes on the research overall: The collaborator samples originated in the United States, Italy and Spain and spanned the acute and convalescent phases of COVID-19. The material from the prospective study consisted of cDNA or gDNA derived from T cells, B-cell-depleted T cells, or PBMCs. Deeply sampled blood TCRbeta repertoires from subjects exposed to, actively infected with, or recovered from COVID-19 were included in the dataset. The repertoires were released in a freely available public database meant as a resource for research on the immune response to SARS-CoV-2. Samples were obtained from the ongoing ImmuneRACE study (first 160 participants) and from 1,000 to 1,500 subjects provided by 6 global collaborators. The sample metadata nearly always contained a de-identified subject ID, COVID-19 status, age in years and sex. HLA class I and class II types, where available, came from metadata supplied by the sample provider rather than from assay-based typing. Findings and caveats that apply to the study as a whole: The amount of clinical and demographic metadata varied by source and participant and was provided uncurated.

Remarks on this clone: This receptor's antigen is unknown. No base quality information exists; no much larger clone differs at one position.

The collaborating institutions used their own protocols to collect whole blood in K2EDTA tubes. For TCRbeta analysis, collaborator samples were shipped as frozen whole blood, as isolated PBMCs, or as DNA extracted from either sample type. The CDR3 runs 11 amino acids, cysteine and phenylalanine included. This entry keeps only the CDR3 DNA: 33 bases, framed from base 1. CDR1 and CDR2, per the germline V gene (reference sequence), are GTSNPN and SVGIG. Deletion took 5 bases off V and 6 bases off J, with a span of 11 bases between the germline ends. The immunoSEQ Assay, a bias-controlled multiplex PCR, was used to amplify TCRbeta CDR3 regions from genomic DNA. As for how the authors treated the data: The number of nucleated cells in each sample was estimated from the amplification of reference gene primers within the assay. To quantify the absolute abundance of each unique TCRbeta CDR3 rearrangement, sequence reads were collapsed and filtered. For each sample, productive Simpson clonality was calculated as the square root of Simpson's diversity index across productive rearrangements. TCRdb obtained this table from immuneACCESS and retained in-frame rearrangements with V and J assigned. These tables miss some clones; where compared with another copy, unresolved V genes account for less than half of the shortfall, and the remainder is unexplained. The V and J calls and clone size are taken from that table; D and trimming were inferred from the DNA. This sample lists roughly 41,000 clones; approximately 83% were detected once. Around 40% of the sample is in the top ten clones.

This TCR came from a woman aged 80 or over with acute or convalescent COVID-19. The specimen sequenced was peripheral blood. The chain is made from TRBV30 and TRBJ2-7; tentative D gene TRBD2, with 6 bases matching. The bases read TGTGCCTGGGCCTCGGGACTCGAGCAGTACTTC. It translates as CAWASGLEQYF.